These T cell receptor beta chains were read from a single sample in a study of T cell clonotyping in hematopoietic cell transplantation. Profiling relied on immunoSEQ multiplex PCR, and the TCRdb table lists in-frame clones only, not all of them. The profile shows 20,000 or so clones, 85% to 90% of them singletons. The material sequenced was peripheral blood mononuclear cells, taken before stem cell transplant. Receptor source: a man younger than 35 with biphenotypic leukemia. Some clones in this sample may be carry-over from other donors' samples. Both conserved end residues are part of each CDR3. D genes are given only for firm matches. Not all rows give a size; the values are once, few, many and, for expanded clones, a class.

clone size: .
V gene: TRBV19
J gene: TRBJ2-7
D gene: TRBD1
CDR3 DNA: TGTGCCAGTAGTATAAAGGGGACAGGGCGCGAGCAGTACTTC
CDR3 protein: CASSIKGTGREQYF

clone size: .
V gene: TRBV19
J gene: TRBJ1-1
D gene: .
CDR3 DNA: TGTGCCAGTAGTATATCGTCGGGGGGGTTGACTGAAGCTTTCTTT
CDR3 protein: CASSISSGGLTEAFF

clone size: .
V gene: TRBV5-1
J gene: TRBJ1-1
D gene: .
CDR3 DNA: TGCGCCAGCAGCTTGGCTTCAATGAACACTGAAGCTTTCTTT
CDR3 protein: CASSLASMNTEAFF

clone size: .
V gene: TRBV19
J gene: TRBJ2-2
D gene: .
CDR3 DNA: TGTGCCAGTACCACCACGGGGGTTATTGCCGGGGAGCTGTTTTTT
CDR3 protein: CASTTTGVIAGELFF

clone size: .
V gene: TRBV27
J gene: TRBJ1-2
D gene: .
CDR3 DNA: TGTGCCAGCAGTTCACGGACGGCGGAAGCTGGCTACACCTTC
CDR3 protein: CASSSRTAEAGYTF

clone size: .
V gene: TRBV5-1
J gene: TRBJ2-2
D gene: .
CDR3 DNA: TGCGCCAGCAGCTTGGTCCTCTCCGGGGAGCTGTTTTTT
CDR3 protein: CASSLVLSGELFF

clone size: .
V gene: TRBV5-1
J gene: TRBJ1-4
D gene: .
CDR3 DNA: TGCGCCAGCAGCCCGATGGGCCCTAATGAAAAACTGTTTTTT
CDR3 protein: CASSPMGPNEKLFF

clone size: .
V gene: TRBV29-1
J gene: TRBJ2-7
D gene: TRBD2
CDR3 DNA: TGCAGCGTTGAAGGATCTAGCGGGAGCGGTAGGTCCTACGAGCAGTACTTC
CDR3 protein: CSVEGSSGSGRSYEQYF

clone size: .
V gene: TRBV6-6
J gene: TRBJ1-2
D gene: TRBD1
CDR3 DNA: TGTGCCAGCAGGCGGGACAGCGCGAACTATGGCTACACCTTC
CDR3 protein: CASRRDSANYGYTF

clone size: few
V gene: TRBV2
J gene: TRBJ1-5
D gene: TRBD1
CDR3 DNA: TGTGCCAGCAGGGGACAGCATAATCAGCCCCAGCATTTT
CDR3 protein: CASRGQHNQPQHF

clone size: .
V gene: TRBV6-5
J gene: TRBJ2-3
D gene: .
CDR3 DNA: TGTGCCAGCAGTTCCTTCGGAAGGAGGGCAGATACGCAGTATTTT
CDR3 protein: CASSSFGRRADTQYF

clone size: .
V gene: TRBV14
J gene: TRBJ1-1
D gene: TRBD1
CDR3 DNA: TGTGCCAGCAGCCTCAGACAGGGGCGGGACACTGAAGCTTTCTTT
CDR3 protein: CASSLRQGRDTEAFF

clone size: .
V gene: TRBV6-5
J gene: TRBJ1-2
D gene: .
CDR3 DNA: TGTGCCTCCAAGAGGGCAGATTATGGCTACACCTTC
CDR3 protein: CASKRADYGYTF

clone size: .
V gene: TRBV5-4
J gene: TRBJ1-2
D gene: .
CDR3 DNA: TGTGCCAGCACCCAAGCTGGCAGGAATAACTATGGCTACACCTTC
CDR3 protein: CASTQAGRNNYGYTF

clone size: .
V gene: TRBV28
J gene: TRBJ1-4
D gene: TRBD1
CDR3 DNA: TGTGCCAGCAGTCGGACAGGGGATATGGAAAAACTGTTTTTT
CDR3 protein: CASSRTGDMEKLFF

clone size: .
V gene: TRBV9
J gene: TRBJ1-6
D gene: .
CDR3 DNA: TGTGCCAGCAGTGCAGGACAGCACAGCTCCTATAATTCACCCCTCCACTTT
CDR3 protein: CASSAGQHSSYNSPLHF

clone size: .
V gene: TRBV19
J gene: TRBJ1-5
D gene: TRBD1
CDR3 DNA: TGTGCCAGTAGTGACCTACAGGGGATTAATCAGCCCCAGCATTTT
CDR3 protein: CASSDLQGINQPQHF

clone size: .
V gene: TRBV5-1
J gene: TRBJ2-3
D gene: TRBD2
CDR3 DNA: TGCGCCAGCAATCCGAGCGGGGGTCGGACAGATACGCAGTATTTT
CDR3 protein: CASNPSGGRTDTQYF

clone size: .
V gene: TRBV7-9
J gene: TRBJ2-3
D gene: .
CDR3 DNA: TGTGCCAGCAGCCCGAGGACCGGGCACACAGATACGCAGTATTTT
CDR3 protein: CASSPRTGHTDTQYF

clone size: .
V gene: TRBV7-6
J gene: TRBJ2-3
D gene: TRBD1
CDR3 DNA: TGTGCCAGCAGCCAGAGTCGACAGGGGGTTTCCACAGATACGCAGTATTTT
CDR3 protein: CASSQSRQGVSTDTQYF

clone size: .
V gene: TRBV7-9
J gene: TRBJ2-7
D gene: .
CDR3 DNA: TGTGCCAGCAGCTTCCCCGCAGGGGCCGTCGAGCAGTACTTC
CDR3 protein: CASSFPAGAVEQYF

clone size: .
V gene: TRBV6-5
J gene: TRBJ2-7
D gene: .
CDR3 DNA: TGTGCCAGCAGTTCGGGGGCGAGCAACTACGAGCAGTACTTC
CDR3 protein: CASSSGASNYEQYF